This T cell receptor beta chain is drawn from a study of T cells in Graves' hyperthyroidism and ophthalmopathy. Criteria for exclusion of patients were uncontrolled infection, other autoimmune disease, pregnancy or lactation. The PBMCs were taken from about 10 ml of fresh peripheral blood. TCR beta CDR3 regions were amplified from RNA. The HTBI primer set served for first-round RT-PCR of the TCR CDR3. TCRdb redid the calling of the multiplex PCR reads with MiXCR, one entry per CDR3 protein. The sample consists of 500,000 to 650,000 distinct CDR3 sequences, 15% to 20% of them appearing once. Study conclusions and caveats: Most clonotypes that expanded in the thyroid above 0.001 also showed up in blood.

V lost 0 bases, J lost 1 base, and 2 bases stayed unmatched. The CDR3 runs to 16 residues. Germline loops: CDR1 SGHRS, CDR2 YFSETQ. This clonotype was counted at least ten times. The antigen remains unidentified. This clonotype was sampled from a young woman with Graves' ophthalmopathy. The chain carries TRBV5-1 and TRBJ2-2; 8 bases are shared with TRBD1. The sequenced sample consisted of blood. The CDR3 loop reads CASSLAGQVNTGELFF. CDR3 nucleotide sequence: TGCGCCAGCAGCTTGGCGGGACAGGTGAACACCGGGGAGCTGTTTTTT.